The T cell receptor (beta chain) described here comes from a study of CD8 T cells in Susac syndrome. Study-level background: When blood was drawn, patients with Susac syndrome were on intravenous immunoglobulin alone, on corticosteroids, or therapy-naive. Study-wide findings and caveats: Clonal expansion was missing from Susac syndrome CD4+ T cell repertoires.

TEMRA cells were FACS-enriched, and CD8+ and CD4+ T cells were isolated negatively. When the RNA was reverse transcribed, random hexamers were used with an input of roughly 0.45 to 1 ug. Amplification of TCR beta CDR3 across 54 Vbeta and 13 Jbeta was performed with immunoSEQ multiplex PCR. TCRdb itself ran the immunoSEQ multiplex PCR reads through MiXCR, one entry per CDR3 protein. This sample has 240,000 or so distinct CDR3 sequences, with roughly 95% found just once. About this clonotype: As yet, its antigen is unknown.

CDR1 LNHNV and CDR2 YYDKDF come from the germline V gene (reference sequence). This CDR3 comprises 15 residues. V lost 4 bases and J lost 5, with 17 bases in between. The sequencing sample was made of CD4+ T cells from PBMCs. The chain couples TRBV15 to TRBJ2-5, with D perhaps given as TRBD1 or TRBD2 (5 bases each). The clonotype comes from a human donor with Susac syndrome. CDR3 DNA: TGTGCCACCAGCAATCCTCAGGGAGCGTGGGAGACCCAGTACTTC. Translated, it gives CATSNPQGAWETQYF.